The 17 T cell receptor beta chains in this list originate from one sample, sequenced in a study of T cells in localized non-small cell lung cancer. Profiling relied on immunoSEQ multiplex PCR, and the TCRdb table lists in-frame clones only, not all of them. The sample yields about 52,000 clones, more than 80% seen once. Source: peripheral blood, taken before any cancer treatment. The receptors originated from a male donor at least 60 years old with stage III squamous cell lung carcinoma.

The chain carries TRBV23-1 and TRBJ2-2; D is undetermined. TRBV23-1 is flagged as an ORF with uncertain function. This CDR3 is 15 amino acids long. The germline V and J ends were trimmed by 1 base and 1 base, with 7 bases remaining between them. Written as DNA, the CDR3 is TGCGCCAGCAGTCAATTCATGGGGAACACCGGGGAGCTGTTTTTT. Protein: CASSQFMGNTGELFF.

The V gene is TRBV15, the J gene TRBJ1-2, with D possibly TRBD1 on 5 matching bases. Looked up from germline, CDR1 is LNHNV and CDR2 is YYDKDF (reference sequence). The CDR3 runs to 13 residues. Trimming pared 9 bases from V and 0 bases from J, leaving 11 bases between. The CDR3 protein is CATGDGANYGYTF. The CDR3 region has the DNA TGTGCCACGGGGGACGGAGCTAACTATGGCTACACCTTC.

This chain connects TRBV9 to TRBJ2-7; a weak D match, TRBD2 (6 bases). V dropped 1 base and J dropped 0 bases, with 8 bases sitting between them. The CDR3 length is 14 residues. Germline V CDR1 and CDR2: SGDLS, YYNGEE. The CDR3 reads CASSVRRDSYEQYF. The CDR3 DNA follows: TGTGCCAGCAGCGTACGGCGGGACTCCTACGAGCAGTACTTC. The full variable domain, with the rest looked up from reference TRBV9 and TRBJ2-7, is DSGVTQTPKHLITATGQRVTLRCSPRSGDLSVYWYQQSLDQGLQFLIQYYNGEERAKGNILERFSAQQFPDLHSELNLSSLELGDSALYFCASSVRRDSYEQYFGPGTRLTVT.

The chain links TRBV5-4 to TRBJ1-6, with D perhaps matching TRBD1 (5 bases). Per germline, CDR1 SGHNT and CDR2 YYREEE (reference sequence). The V gene lost 0 bases and the J gene lost 7 bases, with 17 bases spanning the gap. The length of the CDR3 is 17 residues. The CDR3 DNA follows: TGTGCCAGCAGCTTGGACCCGGGGGTTACGTCGAATTCACCCCTCCACTTT. Amino acids: CASSLDPGVTSNSPLHF. The whole variable domain, remainder taken from reference TRBV5-4 and TRBJ1-6, is ETGVTQSPTHLIKTRGQQVTLRCSSQSGHNTVSWYQQALGQGPQFIFQYYREEENGRGNFPPRFSGLQFPNYSSELNVNALELDDSALYLCASSLDPGVTSNSPLHFGNGTRLTVT.

This chain links TRBV10-3 with TRBJ2-5; 8 positions match TRBD2. This CDR3 has 17 amino acids. The germline V gene has CDR1 ENHRY and CDR2 SYGVKD. The trim removed 10 bases at V and 4 bases at J, leaving 20 bases unmatched. The CDR3: CATRTSVERERRETQYF. CDR3 in DNA: TGTGCCACCCGGACCTCCGTTGAGCGGGAGCGAAGAGAGACCCAGTACTTC.

The genes are TRBV30 and TRBJ1-2; 9 bases are a match to TRBD1. Germline loops: CDR1 GTSNPN, CDR2 SVGIG (reference sequence). J lost 5 bases, V lost 5 bases, and 15 bases had no gene match. The CDR3 is 16 residues long. DNA of the CDR3: TGTGCCTGGGCCGCAGGGACAGGGAGTGACGGGTATGGCTACACCTTC. Amino acids: CAWAAGTGSDGYGYTF.

V gene TRBV19 combines with J gene TRBJ2-1; D is uncertain. The V end lost 4 bases, the J end lost 2 bases, and 6 bases lay between the germline ends. The V gene's germline CDR1 is LNHDA and CDR2 SQIVND (reference sequence). The CDR3 has 13 residues. CDR3 sequence (DNA): TGTGCCAGTAGTACTAGTCCCTACAATGAGCAGTTCTTC. Protein: CASSTSPYNEQFF.

The V gene is TRBV29-1, the J gene TRBJ2-3, with 8 nucleotides matching TRBD1. The J segment lost 3 bases and the V segment lost 6 bases, leaving 8 bases of the junction unmatched. This CDR3 contains 14 residues. Looked up from germline, CDR1 is SQVTM and CDR2 is ANQGSEA. CDR3 region: CSVSQGEVTDTQYF. In DNA, the CDR3 is TGCAGCGTCTCACAGGGGGAAGTAACAGATACGCAGTATTTT.

The V gene is TRBV9, the J gene TRBJ2-2, with TRBD2 identical over 12 bases. Germline V gene sequence: CDR1 SGDLS, CDR2 YYNGEE. With V trimmed by 3 bases and J by 4 bases, 10 bases remained unmatched. The CDR3 is 18 amino acids. Written as DNA, the CDR3 is TGTGCCAGCAGCGCCAGACTAGCGGGAGTGTTGAGCACCGGGGAGCTGTTTTTT. Translated: CASSARLAGVLSTGELFF. Variable domain in full (rest from reference TRBV9 and TRBJ2-2): DSGVTQTPKHLITATGQRVTLRCSPRSGDLSVYWYQQSLDQGLQFLIQYYNGEERAKGNILERFSAQQFPDLHSELNLSSLELGDSALYFCASSARLAGVLSTGELFFGEGSRLTVL.

The chain joins TRBV7-9 to TRBJ2-3; D might be TRBD1 or TRBD2, each matching 6 bases. Germline V gene sequence: CDR1 SEHNR, CDR2 FQNEAQ (reference sequence). This CDR3 has 18 residues. Trimming left V 4 bases short and J 5 bases short, with 25 bases between. The chain's CDR3 is CASSSQGGYHGVGDTQYF. As DNA, the CDR3 is TGTGCCAGCAGCTCCCAAGGGGGGTACCACGGGGTAGGAGATACGCAGTATTTT.

The gene calls are TRBV5-6 and TRBJ1-1; 7 bases align to TRBD1. V shed 4 bases and J 3 bases; nucleotides not matched to a gene: 9. CDR3 size: 15 residues. Germline V gene lookup returns CDR1 SGHDT and CDR2 YYEEEE. In DNA form, the CDR3 reads TGTGCCAGCAGCCGGGGCGGCAGGGGGGACACTGAAGCTTTCTTT. Translating it yields CASSRGGRGDTEAFF.

A few counts support this clone. The chain uses TRBV10-3 and TRBJ2-7; 7 positions agree with TRBD2. Unmatched junction bases numbered 6, after V lost 0 bases and J lost 4 bases. Germline CDR1 reads ENHRY; CDR2 reads SYGVKD. There are 15 residues in the CDR3. CDR3 in amino acids: CAISESAGVRYEQYF. CDR3 nucleotides: TGTGCCATCAGTGAGTCGGCGGGAGTTCGGTACGAGCAGTACTTC.

This clone has just one count. The rearrangement joins TRBV9 to TRBJ1-6; D unclear. Germline-derived CDR1 and CDR2 are SGDLS and YYNGEE. V gave up 4 bases and J gave up 9 bases, with 11 bases separating them. The CDR3 consists of 13 residues. The CDR3 protein is CASSHRHGSPLHF. The CDR3 DNA reads TGTGCCAGCAGCCACAGACACGGTTCACCCCTCCACTTT. The variable domain in full, with the rest retrieved from reference TRBV9 and TRBJ1-6, is DSGVTQTPKHLITATGQRVTLRCSPRSGDLSVYWYQQSLDQGLQFLIQYYNGEERAKGNILERFSAQQFPDLHSELNLSSLELGDSALYFCASSHRHGSPLHFGNGTRLTVT.

This clone has more than one count but fewer than ten. This sequence joins TRBV5-6 and TRBJ1-3; TRBD1 might be the D (6 bases). Deletions cut 0 bases from V and 0 bases from J, with 7 bases between. The CDR3 extends over 15 amino acids. Germline V gene lookup returns CDR1 SGHDT and CDR2 YYEEEE. CDR3 sequence: CASSLDRVSGNTIYF. CDR3 nucleotides: TGTGCCAGCAGCTTGGACAGGGTCTCTGGAAACACCATATATTTT.

V is TRBV6-6 and J is TRBJ2-1; D is ambiguous. With 5 bases removed from V and 0 bases from J, the gap between germline ends came to 11 bases. CDR1 is MNHNY, CDR2 SVGAGI, per germline (reference sequence). The CDR3 has 15 residues. Here the CDR3 DNA reads TGTGCCAGCAGTCTCGGATTGAGCTCCTACAATGAGCAGTTCTTC. It yields the protein CASSLGLSSYNEQFF.

This CDR3 reads CASSLGGAPETQYF. CDR3 DNA: TGTGCCAGCAGCTTAGGAGGGGCCCCAGAGACCCAGTACTTC. The chain joins TRBV11-3 to TRBJ2-5; TRBD1 or TRBD2 may be the D gene (5 bases each). CDR3 length: 14 amino acids. Looked up from germline, CDR1 is SGHNT and CDR2 is YENEEA. V was pared by 1 base and J by 4 bases, with 10 bases between.

V usage is TRBV5-1 and J usage is TRBJ2-5; 7 bases map to TRBD2. The CDR3 has 14 residues. Germline lookup yields CDR1 SGHRS and CDR2 YFSETQ. V shed 4 bases and J 5 bases; nucleotides not matched to a gene: 8. This CDR3 reads CASSPSGGYETQYF. The CDR3 DNA reads as TGCGCCAGCAGCCCATCCGGGGGGTATGAGACCCAGTACTTC. Together with reference TRBV5-1 and TRBJ2-5, the CDR3 gives the full variable domain: KAGVTQTPRYLIKTRGQQVTLSCSPISGHRSVSWYQQTPGQGLQFLFEYFSETQRNKGNFPGRFSGRQFSNSRSEMNVSTLELGDSALYLCASSPSGGYETQYFGPGTRLLVL.